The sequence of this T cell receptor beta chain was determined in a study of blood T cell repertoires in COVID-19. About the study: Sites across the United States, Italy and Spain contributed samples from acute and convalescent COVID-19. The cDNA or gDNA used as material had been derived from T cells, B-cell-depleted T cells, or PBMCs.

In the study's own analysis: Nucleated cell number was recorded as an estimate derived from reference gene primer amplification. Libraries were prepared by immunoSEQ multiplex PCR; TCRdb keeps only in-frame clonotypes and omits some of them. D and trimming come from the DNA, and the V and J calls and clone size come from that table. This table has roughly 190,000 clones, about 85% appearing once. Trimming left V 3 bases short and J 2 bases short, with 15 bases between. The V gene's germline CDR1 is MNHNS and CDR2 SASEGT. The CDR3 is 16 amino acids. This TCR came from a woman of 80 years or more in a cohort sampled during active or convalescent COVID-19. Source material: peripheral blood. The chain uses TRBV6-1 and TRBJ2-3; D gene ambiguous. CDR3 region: CASSDALGTATDTQYF. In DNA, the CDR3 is TGTGCCAGCAGTGACGCCCTCGGAACAGCCACAGATACGCAGTATTTT.